Sequencing of this T cell receptor (beta chain) was carried out in a study of blood T cell repertoires in COVID-19. As for the study in general: Sites in the United States, Italy and Spain provided acute and convalescent COVID-19 samples.

The table came from immunoSEQ multiplex PCR; TCRdb's copy has only in-frame clones and leaves some out. The repertoire includes roughly 99,000 clones, roughly 90% of them detected once, and more than 4.5% sits in the top ten. This CDR3 has 15 residues. Germline V gene data show CDR1 as SEHNR and CDR2 as FQNEAQ (reference sequence). V was shortened by 6 bases and J by 0 bases, with 15 bases between the two germline ends. Input material: peripheral blood. The chain uses TRBV7-9 and TRBJ2-7; no clear D gene. The receptor was isolated from a man aged 35 to 55 with active or convalescent COVID-19. Written as DNA, the CDR3 is TGTGCCAGCAGTAACCCGGGTCCGAGCTCCTACGAGCAGTACTTC. It translates to CASSNPGPSSYEQYF.